What follows is one T cell receptor beta chain and its context. The antigen is unknown. The sample belongs to a study of T cell repertoires in cytomegalovirus infection. Per the germline V gene, CDR1 is LNHDA and CDR2 is SQIVND (reference sequence). This CDR3 region has 14 residues. V shed 5 bases and J 5 bases; nucleotides not matched to a gene: 7. Using its own MiXCR run on the reads, TCRdb lists one record per CDR3 protein. The sample lists 650,000 to 850,000 distinct CDR3 sequences, almost 30% occurring once. The TCR comes from a human donor in good health (CMV status not recorded). Some clones in this sample may be carry-over from other donors' samples. The material sequenced was cultured CD8+ T cells from PBMCs, taken from culture after CMV antigen stimulation. The J gene is TRBJ1-1, the V gene TRBV19, with 8 nucleotides matching TRBD1. The CDR3 spells CASSDGTGMTEAFF. For the CDR3, the DNA is TGTGCCAGTAGTGATGGGACAGGCATGACTGAAGCTTTCTTT.